The 14 T cell receptor beta chains below come from one sample, sequenced in a study of cytomegalovirus exposure and HLA in healthy donors. A multiplex PCR was run with 60 Vbeta primers and 13 Jbeta primers. The data were produced by immunoSEQ multiplex PCR, yet TCRdb's version contains in-frame clones alone and is incomplete. Of under 200,000 clones detected, about 80% appear once; the ten largest clones hold under 0.9%. What was sequenced was PBMCs. Receptors were obtained from a woman in her forties in good health and CMV-seronegative.

This clone was recorded once. This chain joins TRBV19 and TRBJ2-1, with 7 bases aligning to TRBD1. There are 18 residues in the CDR3. Looked up from germline, CDR1 is LNHDA and CDR2 is SQIVND (reference sequence). The ends lost 4 bases at V and 3 bases at J; junction bases unmatched: 15. The CDR3 spells CASSTLNPRQGDYNEQFF. In nucleotides, the CDR3 is TGTGCCAGTAGTACCCTGAACCCCCGACAGGGCGACTACAATGAGCAGTTCTTC.

Points on this clone: One end of the junction does not line up with germline, which may come from a read error. In nucleotides, the CDR3 is TGTGCCAGCGCCGAACAGGGGAACGCTGAAGCTTTCTTT. Translated: CASAEQGNAEAFF. The V and J genes are TRBV28 and TRBJ1-1; 7 nucleotides match TRBD1. Germline assignment: CDR1 MDHEN and CDR2 SYDVKM. The CDR3 loop spans 13 amino acids. The complete variable domain, with remaining parts taken from reference TRBV28 and TRBJ1-1, reads DVKVTQSSRYLVKRTGEKVFLECVQDMDHENMFWYRQDPGLGLRLIYFSYDVKMKEKGDIPEGYSVSREKKERFSLILESASTNQTSMYLCASAEQGNAEAFFGQGTRLTVV.

V and J are TRBV19 and TRBJ1-5; 7 nucleotides line up with TRBD1. CDR1 and CDR2 from the germline V gene are LNHDA and SQIVND (reference sequence). The CDR3 loop spans 17 amino acids. V shed 5 bases and J 0 bases; nucleotides not matched to a gene: 10. The CDR3: CASSQRDSVYSNQPQHF. The CDR3 DNA sequence: TGTGCCAGTAGTCAAAGGGACAGCGTATATAGCAATCAGCCCCAGCATTTT.

The DNA of the CDR3 is TGTGCCAGCTTGAAGGGACAGGGGAGAGGCACTGAAGCTTTCTTT. Protein: CASLKGQGRGTEAFF. The chain is built from TRBV19 and TRBJ1-1; the match to TRBD1 covers 10 bases. This CDR3 comprises 15 residues. The germline CDR1 and CDR2 sequences are LNHDA and SQIVND (reference sequence). V lost 9 bases, J lost 4 bases, and 11 bases stayed unmatched.

The V and J genes are TRBV5-4 and TRBJ2-7; D perhaps matches TRBD2 (6 bases). The CDR3 is 15 amino acids. Trimming removed 1 base from V and 0 bases from J, with 11 bases in between. Germline V CDR1 and CDR2: SGHNT, YYREEE (reference sequence). The CDR3 here is CASSLPGVSSYEQYF. The CDR3 region has the DNA TGTGCCAGCAGCTTGCCGGGGGTTAGCTCCTACGAGCAGTACTTC.

This chain uses TRBV5-4 with TRBJ1-6, with 9 bases matching TRBD1. The CDR3 contains 14 residues. Germline trimming cut 5 bases from V and 14 bases from J; bases unmatched to any gene: 11. Germline CDR1 reads SGHNT; CDR2 reads YYREEE (reference sequence). CDR3 coding DNA: TGTGCCAGCAGAATAGGGGGGGGACAGGGCTCCCTCCACTTT. It encodes CASRIGGGQGSLHF.

The chain employs TRBV9 and TRBJ2-2; D possibly corresponds to TRBD2 (5 bases). The CDR3 is made up of 15 amino acids. Germline V gene data show CDR1 as SGDLS and CDR2 as YYNGEE. V dropped 5 bases and J dropped 0 bases, with 11 bases sitting between them. CDR3 in DNA: TGTGCCAGCAGTGCTAGAGGGCCGAACACCGGGGAGCTGTTTTTT. Translating it yields CASSARGPNTGELFF.

The V call is TRBV11-2, the J call TRBJ2-3; D is undetermined. The CDR3 sequence is 13 residues long. Germline CDR1 and CDR2: SGHAT and FQNNGV. The V end lost 1 base, the J end lost 2 bases, and 4 bases lay between the germline ends. The CDR3 spells CASSLGYTDTQYF. CDR3 nucleotides: TGTGCCAGCAGCTTAGGTTACACAGATACGCAGTATTTT.

As DNA, the CDR3 is TGTGCCAGCAGCTTGAGAGTCGACGGGGTGGCCGGCTACACCTTC. It specifies CASSLRVDGVAGYTF. This sequence joins TRBV5-4 and TRBJ1-2; D unclear. Trimming removed 1 base from V and 8 bases from J, with 18 bases in between. Germline values: CDR1 SGHNT, CDR2 YYREEE (reference sequence). This CDR3 has 15 residues.

The chain is built from TRBV6-1 and TRBJ2-2; D uncertain. The germline V gene has CDR1 MNHNS and CDR2 SASEGT. Trimming removed 6 bases at V and 0 bases at J, with 8 bases between. CDR3 length: 14 residues. CDR3 in amino acids: CASRGISNTGELFF. In DNA form, the CDR3 reads TGTGCCAGCAGGGGCATTTCGAACACCGGGGAGCTGTTTTTT.

In this sample, this clone turned up a few times. CDR3 sequence (DNA): TGTGCCAGCAGTGAAGTAGAGGCCGCGGCCAAAAACATTCAGTACTTC. Residues: CASSEVEAAAKNIQYF. J is TRBJ2-4 and V is TRBV6-1; D not certain. There are 16 residues in the CDR3. Deletions cut 1 base from V and 1 base from J, with 11 bases between. Germline V CDR1 and CDR2: MNHNS, SASEGT.

This clone appeared a few times. The chain links TRBV5-1 to TRBJ1-6, with TRBD1 matching over 7 bases. The CDR3 has 14 residues. Germline CDR1 and CDR2: SGHRS and YFSETQ. The V and J ends lost 4 bases and 7 bases, in that order; junction bases with no gene match: 5. The CDR3 DNA is TGCGCCAGCAGCCTAACAGGGGTGAATTCACCCCTCCACTTT. Translation: CASSLTGVNSPLHF. Based on the CDR3 plus reference TRBV5-1 and TRBJ1-6, the full variable domain is KAGVTQTPRYLIKTRGQQVTLSCSPISGHRSVSWYQQTPGQGLQFLFEYFSETQRNKGNFPGRFSGRQFSNSRSEMNVSTLELGDSALYLCASSLTGVNSPLHFGNGTRLTVT.

The chain joins TRBV5-8 to TRBJ2-5; 10 positions agree with TRBD2. Germline V CDR1 and CDR2: SGHTS, YDEGEE. Unmatched junction bases numbered 10, after V lost 0 bases and J lost 5 bases. CDR3 length: 17 amino acids. This chain's CDR3 is CASSLGQLAGSAETQYF. The DNA for the CDR3 is TGTGCCAGCAGCTTGGGACAACTAGCGGGGTCGGCGGAGACCCAGTACTTC. Full variable domain (missing parts from reference TRBV5-8 and TRBJ2-5): EAGVTQSPTHLIKTRGQQATLRCSPISGHTSVYWYQQALGLGLQFLLWYDEGEERNRGNFPPRFSGRQFPNYSSELNVNALELEDSALYLCASSLGQLAGSAETQYFGPGTRLLVL.

The J gene is TRBJ2-1, the V gene TRBV9, with 11 bases lining up with TRBD1. V lost 4 bases, J lost 7 bases, and 4 bases stayed unmatched. Germline V gives CDR1 SGDLS, CDR2 YYNGEE. This CDR3 region has 14 residues. The CDR3 protein is CASSWGQGGNEQFF. CDR3 nucleotide sequence: TGTGCCAGCAGCTGGGGACAGGGGGGAAATGAGCAGTTCTTC.